A single sample gave rise to the 3 T cell receptor beta chains below, sequenced in a study of blood T cell repertoires in COVID-19. Using immunoSEQ multiplex PCR, the repertoire was profiled, and TCRdb retains in-frame clones only, with some absent. The sample lists about 240,000 clones, more than 75% occurring once. Sequenced: PBMCs or T cells enriched from blood (not recorded which). Every receptor here comes from a woman aged 40 to 50 with acute COVID-19.

This clone was detected once. The genes are TRBV9 and TRBJ2-2; D uncertain. CDR3 size: 12 residues. Germline loops: CDR1 SGDLS, CDR2 YYNGEE. The germline V and J ends were trimmed by 2 bases and 6 bases, with 5 bases remaining between them. The CDR3 region has the DNA TGTGCCAGCAGCGTCCCTTCCGGGGAGCTGTTTTTT. Translated: CASSVPSGELFF.

The V call is TRBV19, the J call TRBJ2-5, with D perhaps TRBD2 (5 bases). Trimming took 10 bases from V and 4 from J, leaving 16 bases between them. This CDR3 is built from 13 residues. Germline values: CDR1 LNHDA, CDR2 SQIVND (reference sequence). The CDR3 spells CATRKEVGETQYF. CDR3 sequence (DNA): TGTGCCACCCGAAAGGAGGTTGGAGAGACCCAGTACTTC.

The chain is built from TRBV10-3 and TRBJ2-4, with unresolved D. From germline, CDR1 is ENHRY and CDR2 SYGVKD. This CDR3 comprises 15 residues. The V and J ends lost 2 bases and 1 base respectively, with 9 bases between them. CDR3 region: CAISEEMVAKNIQYF. The CDR3 nucleotides read TGTGCCATCAGTGAGGAGATGGTGGCCAAAAACATTCAGTACTTC.